This entry describes one TCR beta chain. The sample belongs to a study of blood T cell repertoires in COVID-19. Study as a whole: The United States, Italy and Spain supplied acute and convalescent COVID-19 samples. T cells, B-cell-depleted T cells, or PBMCs supplied cDNA or gDNA.

This CDR3 region has 14 residues. Germline V CDR1 and CDR2: SEHNR, FQNEAQ (reference sequence). V lost 3 bases, J lost 8 bases, and 13 bases lay in between. Assay used: immunoSEQ multiplex PCR; TCRdb lists only in-frame clones, some missing. The sample records 270,000 or so clones, roughly 89% being singletons. The chain links TRBV7-9 to TRBJ1-4, with D tentatively TRBD1 (5 bases). Material for sequencing was peripheral blood. This clonotype originated in a woman in her 30s with COVID-19, enrolled during active disease. The CDR3 region is CASSLGGYKEKLFF. CDR3 sequence (DNA): TGTGCCAGCAGCTTGGGGGGATATAAGGAAAAACTGTTTTTT.